The rows below give T cell receptor beta chains drawn from one sample of a study of blood T cell repertoires in COVID-19. Assay: immunoSEQ multiplex PCR; the TCRdb copy retains only in-frame clones and omits some. The sample contains roughly 200,000 clones, less than 90% of which appear only once. Specimen: peripheral blood. The receptors were gathered from a woman of 80 years or more with active or convalescent COVID-19. The CDR3 runs from the conserved cysteine through the conserved F or W. A D gene is named only where the DNA matches it firmly. Some rows mark clone size as missing; the rest say once, few, many or name a class of expanded clone.

TRBJ1-5,few,TRBV9,TRBD1,CASSAGQGISSPQHF,TGTGCCAGCAGCGCCGGACAGGGGATCAGTAGTCCCCAGCATTTT
TRBJ2-3,-,TRBV3-1/TRBV3-2,-,CASSRGGHGDTQYF,TGTGCCAGCAGCCGGGGGGGGCATGGAGATACGCAGTATTTT
TRBJ2-7,-,TRBV6-7,TRBD2,CASTPGQGLPGLAGGPYEQYF,TGTGCCAGCACACCGGGACAGGGACTCCCGGGACTAGCGGGAGGGCCCTACGAGCAGTACTTC
TRBJ1-6,-,TRBV5-4,TRBD1,CASSAGQGGNSPLHF,TGTGCCAGCAGCGCCGGACAGGGAGGGAATTCACCCCTCCACTTT
TRBJ2-6,-,TRBV24-1,TRBD1,CATSAGTGTSGANVLTF,TGTGCCACCAGCGCCGGGACAGGGACCTCTGGGGCCAACGTCCTGACTTTC
TRBJ2-6,-,TRBV7-2,-,CASSLVRESSGANVLTF,TGTGCCAGCAGCTTAGTTCGGGAGAGCTCTGGGGCCAACGTCCTGACTTTC
TRBJ2-7,-,TRBV5-1,-,CASSLVDSSYEQYF,TGCGCCAGCAGCTTAGTGGACAGCTCCTACGAGCAGTACTTC
TRBJ1-2,-,TRBV19,-,CASSPGNNYGYTF,TGTGCCAGTAGTCCAGGGAATAACTATGGCTACACCTTC
TRBJ2-7,-,TRBV4-2,-,CASSQDGATTSYEQYF,TGTGCCAGCAGCCAAGATGGCGCGACTACCTCCTACGAGCAGTACTTC
TRBJ1-1,-,TRBV25-1,TRBD1,CASSGPTGDLRTEAFF,TGTGCCAGCAGTGGACCGACAGGGGATTTGCGCACTGAAGCTTTCTTT
TRBJ2-2,once,TRBV6-4,TRBD2,CASSLLAGASGELFF,TGTGCCAGCAGTCTCCTAGCGGGAGCCTCCGGGGAGCTGTTTTTT
TRBJ1-2,-,TRBV15,-,CATSSPGQTDGYTF,TGTGCCACCAGCAGTCCCGGACAGACCGATGGCTACACCTTC
TRBJ1-5,-,TRBV27,TRBD1,CASSFVGQGGQPQHF,TGTGCCAGCAGTTTCGTGGGACAGGGTGGTCAGCCCCAGCATTTT
TRBJ2-1,-,TRBV4-1,TRBD2,CASSQDVGLAGGRYEQFF,TGCGCCAGCAGCCAAGATGTTGGCCTAGCGGGGGGGCGCTATGAGCAGTTCTTC
TRBJ2-3,-,TRBV4-1,TRBD2,CASSQGLAGGTDTQYF,TGCGCCAGCAGCCAAGGACTAGCGGGGGGCACAGATACGCAGTATTTT
TRBJ1-6,-,TRBV30,TRBD1,CAWGLSGGSYNSPLHF,TGTGCCTGGGGACTTTCAGGGGGCTCCTATAATTCACCCCTCCACTTT
TRBJ2-7,few,TRBV12-3/TRBV12-4,-,CASRIGEMGEQYF,TGTGCCAGCAGAATCGGGGAAATGGGCGAGCAGTACTTC
TRBJ2-3,-,TRBV7-3,-,CASSLGAGTQYF,TGTGCCAGCAGCTTAGGGGCAGGTACGCAGTATTTT
TRBJ2-1,-,TRBV6-1,-,CASSEVWSRGMVMSYNEQFF,TGTGCCAGCAGTGAAGTTTGGAGCAGGGGAATGGTCATGTCATACAATGAGCAGTTCTTC
TRBJ2-2,-,TRBV11-3,-,CASSLLTGELFF,TGTGCCAGCAGCTTACTCACCGGGGAGCTGTTTTTT
TRBJ1-2,few,TRBV28,-,CASSLLSGNYGYTF,TGTGCCAGCAGTTTATTATCGGGGAACTATGGCTACACCTTC
TRBJ1-5,-,TRBV19,TRBD1,CASSSLRQGEGNQPQHF,TGTGCCAGTAGTAGCCTCCGACAGGGAGAGGGCAATCAGCCCCAGCATTTT
TRBJ2-3,-,TRBV4-3,TRBD2,CASSQVASGSRDTQYF,TGCGCCAGCAGCCAAGTGGCTAGCGGGAGCAGGGATACGCAGTATTTT
TRBJ2-5,-,TRBV10-3,-,CAISESPLANQETQYF,TGTGCCATCAGTGAGTCCCCGCTAGCGAACCAAGAGACCCAGTACTTC
TRBJ2-1,once,TRBV5-1,TRBD2,CASSIGTSGNEQFF,TGCGCCAGCAGCATTGGGACTAGCGGCAATGAGCAGTTCTTC
TRBJ2-7,once,TRBV5-5,TRBD1,CASSLGQGAYEQYF,TGTGCCAGCAGCTTGGGACAGGGGGCGTACGAGCAGTACTTC
TRBJ2-1,once,TRBV5-4,TRBD2,CASSLVLAGNEQFF,TGTGCCAGCAGCTTGGTGTTAGCGGGCAATGAGCAGTTCTTC
TRBJ2-3,-,TRBV11-2,-,CASRGHPSTDTQYF,TGTGCCAGCAGGGGACATCCTAGCACAGATACGCAGTATTTT
TRBJ2-5,-,TRBV29-1,TRBD2,CSVRTSGQETQYF,TGCAGCGTTCGTACTAGCGGCCAAGAGACCCAGTACTTC
TRBJ2-6,-,TRBV9,-,CASSAAPQRSSGANVLTF,TGTGCCAGCAGCGCGGCGCCGCAGCGTAGCTCTGGGGCCAACGTCCTGACTTTC
TRBJ2-5,-,TRBV7-2,TRBD2,CASSLGAGGPETQYF,TGTGCCAGCAGCTTAGGAGCGGGAGGGCCGGAGACCCAGTACTTC
TRBJ2-7,-,TRBV6-5,TRBD2,CASSYSGGSYEQYF,TGTGCCAGCAGTTACTCGGGGGGGTCCTACGAGCAGTACTTC
TRBJ1-1,few,TRBV18,-,CAGGGGLNTEAFF,TGTGCCGGGGGTGGGGGCCTGAACACTGAAGCTTTCTTT
TRBJ2-1,few,TRBV7-9,TRBD2,CASMELAAHNEQFF,TGTGCCAGCATGGAACTAGCGGCCCACAATGAGCAGTTCTTC
TRBJ2-4,-,TRBV6-2/TRBV6-3,TRBD2,CASSRSGGANIQYF,TGTGCCAGCAGTCGCAGCGGGGGGGCAAACATTCAGTACTTC
TRBJ2-2,-,TRBV18,-,CASSPRGGGGGELFF,TGTGCCAGCTCACCCCGAGGTGGGGGCGGCGGGGAGCTGTTTTTT
TRBJ1-4,-,TRBV25-1,-,CAASGDKEKLFF,TGTGCTGCGTCCGGGGACAAGGAAAAACTGTTTTTT
TRBJ2-1,-,TRBV5-6,TRBD1,CASSPPIGTGDYNEQFF,TGTGCCAGCAGCCCACCAATTGGGACAGGGGATTACAATGAGCAGTTCTTC